The present entry profiles one T cell receptor beta chain with its context. Its antigen is undetermined. The data belong to a study of high-grade serous ovarian cancer treatment subgroups. The tumor samples were collected prior to definitive surgery or chemotherapy. Study observations and caveats: CDR1 and CDR2 were left unanalyzed; analyses focused on CDR3. TCR relatedness rose with neoantigen level and trended with mutation load.

Assay: immunoSEQ multiplex PCR; the TCRdb copy retains only in-frame clones and omits some. This table holds about 4,200 clones, around four fifths found once. Germline CDR1 and CDR2: MRHNA and SNTAGT. The V gene lost 10 bases and the J gene lost 4 bases, with 14 bases spanning the gap. CDR3 length: 13 residues. V usage is TRBV6-4 and J usage is TRBJ1-5; D is possibly TRBD1 (5 bases). The sequenced material came from tumor tissue. The source of this sequence is a human donor with high-grade serous ovarian cancer. The CDR3 nucleotides read TGTGCCACCGCGCCGGGGCCGAATCAGCCCCAGCATTTT. Amino acids: CATAPGPNQPQHF.